This TCR beta chain was documented in a study of blood T cell repertoires in COVID-19. With 3 bases removed from V and 3 bases from J, the gap between germline ends came to 14 bases. CDR3 size: 16 residues. Germline V gene lookup returns CDR1 SGHTA and CDR2 FQGNSA. Sequencing used immunoSEQ multiplex PCR; TCRdb keeps in-frame clones, though not all of them. The sample lists over 250,000 clones, around 86% occurring once. Sequenced: peripheral blood. The genes are TRBV7-2 and TRBJ2-2; D is unresolved. The source is a man in his forties who had recovered from COVID-19. This CDR3 reads CASSFPLTGYTGELFF. Written as DNA, the CDR3 is TGTGCCAGCAGCTTTCCGTTGACTGGGTACACCGGGGAGCTGTTTTTT. Looking up the rest from reference TRBV7-2 and TRBJ2-2 gives the full variable domain: GAGVSQSPSNKVTEKGKDVELRCDPISGHTALYWYRQSLGQGLEFLIYFQGNSAPDKSGLPSDRFSAERTGGSVSTLTIQRTQQEDSAVYLCASSFPLTGYTGELFFGEGSRLTVL.